Below, 7 T cell receptor beta chains from the same sample are listed, as sequenced in a study of shared clonotypes between healthy human individuals. Generated by immunoSEQ multiplex PCR, the TCRdb table keeps only in-frame clones and is missing some. The data show fewer than 550,000 clones, 75% to 80% seen once. The sample was PBMCs. The receptors originated from a woman between 40 and 55 years old in good health. Some clones in this sample may be carry-over from other donors' samples.

The rearrangement uses TRBV5-5 and TRBJ2-3; D is possibly TRBD1 or TRBD2 (5 bases each). Deletions cut 4 bases from V and 1 base from J, with 10 bases between. Germline values: CDR1 SGHKS, CDR2 YYEKEE (reference sequence). The CDR3 contains 14 residues. The CDR3 DNA reads as TGTGCCAGCAGCCGTTGGGACGGCACAGATACGCAGTATTTT. Its protein is CASSRWDGTDTQYF.

The CDR3 DNA follows: TGTGCCAGCCGTAGACAGGGGGACACTGAAGCTTTCTTT. Amino acid sequence: CASRRQGDTEAFF. This chain uses TRBV7-2 with TRBJ1-1; TRBD1 agrees at 9 bases. The CDR3 contains 13 residues. Trimming at V came to 8 bases and at J to 3 bases, leaving 4 bases not matched to a gene. Germline CDR1 is SGHTA and CDR2 is FQGNSA. The variable domain in full, with the rest retrieved from reference TRBV7-2 and TRBJ1-1, is GAGVSQSPSNKVTEKGKDVELRCDPISGHTALYWYRQSLGQGLEFLIYFQGNSAPDKSGLPSDRFSAERTGGSVSTLTIQRTQQEDSAVYLCASRRQGDTEAFFGQGTRLTVV.

The rearrangement links TRBV11-1 to TRBJ2-6, with TRBD2 matching over 7 bases. CDR3 length equals 18 residues. Germline V CDR1 and CDR2: SGHAT, FQDESV (reference sequence). The J segment lost 3 bases and the V segment lost 5 bases, leaving 13 bases of the junction unmatched. In nucleotides, the CDR3 is TGTGCCAGCAGCACCCCCCGGGGGAGGGGAGGTGGGGCCAACGTCCTGACTTTC. Its protein is CASSTPRGRGGGANVLTF.

The gene calls are TRBV19 and TRBJ1-1, with a tentative D call TRBD1 (6 bases). This CDR3 is built from 13 residues. Germline CDR1 is LNHDA and CDR2 is SQIVND (reference sequence). V gave up 6 bases and J gave up 2 bases, with 10 bases separating them. CDR3 in DNA: TGTGCCAGTAGATCAGGGGCAAACACTGAAGCTTTCTTT. Its protein is CASRSGANTEAFF.

V is TRBV7-2 and J is TRBJ2-1; TRBD1 matches 7 bases. The CDR3 covers 15 residues. V was pared by 5 bases and J by 0 bases, with 4 bases of the junction left unmatched. CDR1 and CDR2 (germline): SGHTA, FQGNSA. This CDR3 reads CASSPDRASYNEQFF. CDR3 in DNA: TGTGCCAGCAGCCCTGACAGGGCCTCCTACAATGAGCAGTTCTTC.

V usage is TRBV29-1 and J usage is TRBJ2-2; tentative D call: TRBD2 (6 bases). V lost 4 bases, J lost 6 bases, and 15 bases lay in between. Germline-derived CDR1 and CDR2 are SQVTM and ANQGSEA. The CDR3 is made up of 14 amino acids. The CDR3 here is CSVVPGGIAGELFF. CDR3 in DNA: TGCAGCGTTGTTCCTGGCGGGATCGCCGGGGAGCTGTTTTTT.

As for this clone: Given a much more abundant clone one base away, this may be a read error. J is TRBJ1-2 and V is TRBV30; tentatively, D is TRBD1 (5 bases). The CDR3 loop spans 12 amino acids. The germline V gene has CDR1 GTSNPN and CDR2 SVGIG (reference sequence). For the CDR3, the DNA is TGTGGGTACCGGGACGGTAACTATGGCTACACCTTC. Translated: CGYRDGNYGYTF. Supplemented by reference TRBV30 and TRBJ1-2, the full variable domain reads SQTIHQWPATLVQPVGSPLSLECTVEGTSNPNLYWYRQAAGRGLQLLFYSVGIGQISSEVPQNLSASRPQDRQFILSSKKLLLSDSGFYLCGYRDGNYGYTFGSGTRLTVV.